This T cell receptor (beta chain) was recorded in a study of shared clonotypes between healthy human individuals. About the research overall: Ranging from 18 to 49 in age, donors were a couple of women and three men.

The table came from immunoSEQ multiplex PCR; TCRdb's copy has only in-frame clones and leaves some out. This sample has about 2 million clones, with over 85% found just once. The study, taken as a whole, reports: The donor pool, a small one, limited the genetic and exposure-history diversity represented.

J lost 1 base, V lost 5 bases, and 7 bases had no gene match. The germline CDR1 and CDR2 sequences are SGHRS and YFSETQ. CDR3 length: 15 residues. A note on this clone: The antigen remains undetermined.

Splitting the CD4+ cells yielded a CD45RA+ naive subset and a CD45RA-negative memory subset. The rearrangement uses TRBV5-1 and TRBJ1-1; 8 bases agree with TRBD1. Sequencing input: naive CD4+ T cells sorted from blood. Regarding subset: CD45RA+ positively selected. The receptor comes from a man younger than 35 in good health. The CDR3 DNA reads as TGCGCCAGCAGTCGAGGACAGGGTGGGAACACTGAAGCTTTCTTT. Its translation is CASSRGQGGNTEAFF.